The clone carrying this T cell receptor beta chain was found many times. From the 5' RACE reads, TCRdb called clonotypes with MiXCR, one entry per CDR3 protein. Here the sample spans roughly 68,000 distinct CDR3 sequences, over 6% being singletons. The entry originates in a study of T cells after yellow fever vaccination. Germline-derived CDR1 and CDR2 are LGHNA and YNFKEQ. Trimming removed 0 bases at V and 2 bases at J, with 19 bases between. CDR3 length: 18 residues. The gene calls are TRBV4-2 and TRBJ1-1, with D tentatively TRBD1 (5 bases). Source: CD8+ T cells sorted from PBMCs, taken roughly 47 days after the first yellow fever vaccination. This sequence originates from a man between 18 and 35 years old who received the YFV17D yellow fever vaccine. The CDR3 loop reads CASSQDERATGLNTEAFF. The CDR3 DNA follows: TGTGCCAGCAGCCAAGATGAGCGGGCTACAGGTCTTAACACTGAAGCTTTCTTT.